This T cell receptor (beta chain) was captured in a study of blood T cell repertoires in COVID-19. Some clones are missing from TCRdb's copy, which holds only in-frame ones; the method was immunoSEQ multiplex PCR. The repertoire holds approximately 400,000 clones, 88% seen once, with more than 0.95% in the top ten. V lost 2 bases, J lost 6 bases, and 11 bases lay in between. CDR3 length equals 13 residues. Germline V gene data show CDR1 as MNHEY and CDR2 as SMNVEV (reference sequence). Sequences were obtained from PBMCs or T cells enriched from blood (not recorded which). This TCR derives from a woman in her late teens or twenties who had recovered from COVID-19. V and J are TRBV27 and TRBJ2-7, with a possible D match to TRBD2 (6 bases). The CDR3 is CASSLKEGLEQYF. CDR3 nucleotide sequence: TGTGCCAGCAGTTTAAAGGAGGGGCTCGAGCAGTACTTC.